This T cell receptor beta chain was found in a study of CD8+CD57+ T cells in acquired aplastic anemia. Study overall: Quantities of DNA derived from sorted CD4+ and CD8+ cells averaged 3.2 ug. Healthy CD8+ samples averaged around 10 million reads. Overall study results and limits: CD8+ Simpson's diversity showed no significant patient-control difference. The study identified around 28 CD8+ CDR3 sequences shared by patients and controls.

This clonotype was found a few times. Its target is not known. The V gene's germline CDR1 is WSHSY and CDR2 SAAADI. The germline V and J ends were trimmed by 4 bases and 7 bases, with 14 bases remaining between them. The CDR3 totals 15 residues. Genomic DNA templated the TCR beta VDJ and CDR3 profiling. TCRdb reprocessed the reads via MiXCR and lists one record per CDR3 protein. Among over 45,000 distinct CDR3 sequences listed, over 60% were seen once. Sequencing input: sorted CD4+, CD8+, or CD8+CD57+ T cells (not recorded which) from PBMCs. The chain carries TRBV10-2 and TRBJ1-6; TRBD1 is a possible D gene (6 bases). The receptor comes from a human donor in good health, serving as a control. The CDR3 DNA sequence: TGCGCCAGCAGTGCCAGGTGGGGGACAAATTCACCCCTCCACTTT. Protein product: CASSARWGTNSPLHF.